The 12 T cell receptor beta chains below come from one sample, sequenced in a study of regulatory T cells in long-lasting Graves disease. To make TCR beta libraries, researchers used iRepertoire HTBI primers and Arm-PCR of CDR3 regions. Via MiXCR, TCRdb re-called the multiplex PCR reads, giving one row per CDR3 protein. The top ten hold 15% to 20% of the sample, which has 350,000 to 450,000 distinct CDR3 sequences, 15% seen once. Regarding time point: newly diagnosed GD, antithyroid drugs for less than 3 months. Researchers made the TCR library from RNA that was extracted from PBMCs. These records were also assigned to another study, of T cells in Graves' hyperthyroidism and ophthalmopathy.

The source was peripheral blood mononuclear cells (PBMCs), collected at new diagnosis, from a patient treated with antithyroid drugs. These receptor sequences come from a woman in her twenties or thirties with Graves disease.

The chain joins TRBV19 to TRBJ2-5; possible D gene TRBD1, 5 bases. The germline gives CDR1 LNHDA, CDR2 SQIVND (reference sequence). The CDR3 spans 14 residues. The V and J ends lost 4 bases and 1 base respectively, with 10 bases between them. The CDR3 DNA reads as TGTGCCAGTAGTAAGACAGCGCTCCAAGAGACCCAGTACTTC. It yields the protein CASSKTALQETQYF.

This clonotype appeared once. The chain employs TRBV2 and TRBJ2-1; 11 bases fit TRBD2. J lost 3 bases, V lost 2 bases, and 9 bases had no gene match. Germline-derived CDR1 and CDR2 are SNHLY and FYNNEI. CDR3 length: 18 residues. CDR3 in DNA: TGTGCCAGCAGTGAATTGGTAGCGGGAGGGACTAGCTACAATGAGCAGTTCTTC. Translation gives CASSELVAGGTSYNEQFF.

This clonotype has only a few counts. The chain links TRBV13 to TRBJ2-2; 9 bases are shared with TRBD2. J lost 7 bases, V lost 1 base, and 7 bases had no gene match. Germline V gives CDR1 PRHDT, CDR2 FYEKMQ (reference sequence). This CDR3 spans 16 amino acids. The CDR3 DNA reads TGTGCCAGCAGCTTAGCCGCCGTAGCGGGAGTCGGGGAGCTGTTTTTT. Translation: CASSLAAVAGVGELFF.

This clonotype has more than one count but fewer than ten. V and J are TRBV27 and TRBJ1-4; D remains ambiguous. V lost 0 bases to trimming and J lost 8 bases, with 7 bases between them. CDR3 length: 13 residues. Germline V gene data show CDR1 as MNHEY and CDR2 as SMNVEV (reference sequence). The CDR3 DNA follows: TGTGCCAGCAGTTTATCTGGAGAGGAAAAACTGTTTTTT. It encodes CASSLSGEEKLFF.

This clonotype was counted at least ten times. V gene TRBV10-2 combines with J gene TRBJ2-1; 9 nucleotides agree with TRBD1. In germline, CDR1 is WSHSY, CDR2 SAAADI. V shed 7 bases and J 6 bases; nucleotides not matched to a gene: 7. CDR3 size: 14 residues. CDR3 region: CASTPGTGFNEQFF. In nucleotides, the CDR3 is TGCGCCAGCACTCCCGGGACAGGGTTCAATGAGCAGTTCTTC.

This clonotype was seen many times. The V gene is TRBV18, the J gene TRBJ1-1; D not certain. Trimming took off 5 bases at V and 1 base at J, with 5 bases between the two ends. Germline V CDR1 and CDR2: KGHSH, LQKENI. The CDR3 extends over 12 amino acids. Here the CDR3 DNA reads TGTGCCAGCTCAATGTGGAACACTGAAGCTTTCTTT. It specifies CASSMWNTEAFF.

This clonotype was detected many times. This chain joins TRBV19 and TRBJ2-1; TRBD2 matches 10 bases. CDR1 and CDR2 from the germline V gene are LNHDA and SQIVND (reference sequence). Germline trimming cut 4 bases from V and 5 bases from J; bases unmatched to any gene: 8. CDR3 length: 16 residues. CDR3: CASSTALGLADNEQFF. DNA for the CDR3: TGTGCCAGTAGTACCGCCCTCGGACTAGCGGACAATGAGCAGTTCTTC.

The table lists this clonotype with many counts. The rearrangement links TRBV12-3 or TRBV12-4 to TRBJ2-3; tentative D call: TRBD1 (7 bases). The CDR3 consists of 15 residues. Trimming cost V 1 base and J 2 bases, with 10 bases left between them. CDR3 DNA: TGTGCCAGCAGTTTAGGCGGGACAGACACAGATACGCAGTATTTT. Encoded protein: CASSLGGTDTDTQYF.

J is TRBJ1-1 and V is TRBV10-2; D possibly corresponds to TRBD1 (5 bases). The germline V gene encodes CDR1 WSHSY and CDR2 SAAADI. V shed 0 bases and J shed 11 bases, with 16 bases lying between them. The CDR3 is made up of 14 amino acids. In DNA, the CDR3 is TGCGCCAGCAGTGAGTCAAGAGGTGGCAAGGGGGCTTTCTTT. This codes for CASSESRGGKGAFF.

In the case of this clonotype: Germline and junction disagree at one end, which may indicate a read error. V is TRBV12-3 or TRBV12-4 and J is TRBJ2-7; tentative D call: TRBD2 (6 bases). The CDR3 totals 13 residues. This CDR3 reads CASGSGANDELYF. CDR3 DNA: TGTGCCAGCGGTTCGGGAGCTAACGACGAGCTGTACTTC.

This clonotype was recorded at least ten times. V usage is TRBV29-1 and J usage is TRBJ1-1; D not certain. The V gene lost 1 base and the J gene lost 2 bases, with 8 bases spanning the gap. Germline CDR1 is SQVTM and CDR2 is ANQGSEA. This CDR3 region has 13 residues. The CDR3, as DNA: TGCAGCGTTGAAGCTGCGAGTAACACTGAAGCTTTCTTT. This codes for CSVEAASNTEAFF. The full variable domain, rest sourced from reference TRBV29-1 and TRBJ1-1, is SAVISQKPSRDICQRGTSLTIQCQVDSQVTMMFWYRQQPGQSLTLIATANQGSEATYESGFVIDKFPISRPNLTFSTLTVSNMSPEDSSIYLCSVEAASNTEAFFGQGTRLTVV.

J is TRBJ2-2 and V is TRBV19; possible D gene TRBD2, 6 bases. The CDR3 sequence is 16 residues long. Germline assignment: CDR1 LNHDA and CDR2 SQIVND (reference sequence). Trimming left V 3 bases short and J 1 base short, with 12 bases between. The CDR3 bases are TGTGCCAGTAGTATGTGGGGCGGGAAGAACACCGGGGAGCTGTTTTTT. This codes for CASSMWGGKNTGELFF.